This T cell receptor beta chain was identified in a study of cytotoxic CD8 clonotypes in ibrutinib-treated CLL. On the study more broadly: In all, approximately ten patients were relapsed/refractory, approximately 16 were treatment-naive and roughly 18 were IGHV unmutated. Results showed about 24 partial and 2 complete responses; following median about 68 months, 14 remained remitted, roughly twelve advanced. After a median 12 months on treatment (6 to 36), response samples were drawn.

Genomic DNA for TCR beta libraries, roughly 2 micrograms, came from cryopreserved PBMCs. Looked up from germline, CDR1 is SGHAT and CDR2 is FQNNGV. With 0 bases removed from V and 13 bases from J, the gap between germline ends came to 13 bases. The CDR3 sequence is 12 residues long. Sequencing was performed with immunoSEQ multiplex PCR; in TCRdb, only in-frame clones are kept and a portion is missing. The sample has some 200,000 clones, approximately 70% seen once. The source of this sequence is a human donor with chronic lymphocytic leukemia. The input for sequencing was PBMCs, taken after 12 months of ibrutinib treatment. V is TRBV11-2 and J is TRBJ2-7; no clear D gene. The CDR3 loop is CASSLDPPRPYF. The CDR3 DNA follows: TGTGCCAGCAGCTTAGATCCGCCTAGGCCCTACTTC.